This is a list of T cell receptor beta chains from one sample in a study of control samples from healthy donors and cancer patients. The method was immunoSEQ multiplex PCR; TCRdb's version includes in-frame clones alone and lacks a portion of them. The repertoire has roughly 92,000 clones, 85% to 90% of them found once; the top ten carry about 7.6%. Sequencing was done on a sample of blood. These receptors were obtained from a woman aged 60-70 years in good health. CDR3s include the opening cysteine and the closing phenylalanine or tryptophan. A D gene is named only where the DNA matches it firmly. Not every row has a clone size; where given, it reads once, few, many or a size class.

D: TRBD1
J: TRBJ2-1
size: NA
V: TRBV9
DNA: TGTGCCAGCAGCGTAGCGGGACAGGGAATTTACAATGAGCAGTTCTTC
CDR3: CASSVAGQGIYNEQFF

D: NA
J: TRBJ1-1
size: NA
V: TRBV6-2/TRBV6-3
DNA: TGTGCCAGCAGTTACGGGGTTATGAACACTGAAGCTTTCTTT
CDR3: CASSYGVMNTEAFF

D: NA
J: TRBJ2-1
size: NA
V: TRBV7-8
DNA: TGTGCCAGCAGCTCTGACGTCTACCGGGACCAGCAGTTCTTC
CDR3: CASSSDVYRDQQFF

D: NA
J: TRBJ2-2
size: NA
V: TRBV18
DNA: TGTGCCAGCTCACCAGGGCATAACACCGGGGAGCTGTTTTTT
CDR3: CASSPGHNTGELFF

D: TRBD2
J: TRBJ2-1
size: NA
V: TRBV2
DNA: TGTGCCAGCAGTGAATCTCGCGGGGGATACAATGAGCAGTTCTTC
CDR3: CASSESRGGYNEQFF

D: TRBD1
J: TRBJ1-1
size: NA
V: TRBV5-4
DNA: TGTGCCAGCAGCAATTCAGGGGGTAGCACTGAAGCTTTCTTT
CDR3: CASSNSGGSTEAFF

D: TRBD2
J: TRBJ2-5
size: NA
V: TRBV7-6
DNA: TGTGCCAGCAGCTTACCGACTAGCGGGGGGGGTGAAGAGACCCAGTACTTC
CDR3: CASSLPTSGGGEETQYF

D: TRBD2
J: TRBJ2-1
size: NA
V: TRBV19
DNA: TGTGCCAGTAGTCCGCAACCCTCGGGACTAGCGGGAAGGTACAATGAGCAGTTCTTC
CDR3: CASSPQPSGLAGRYNEQFF

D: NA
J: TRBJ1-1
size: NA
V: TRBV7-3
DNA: TGTGCCAGCAGCTCACTGGACAAGTTGAACACTGAAGCTTTCTTT
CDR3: CASSSLDKLNTEAFF

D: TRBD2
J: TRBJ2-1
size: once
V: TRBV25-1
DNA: TGTGCCAGCAGTGAACTAGCGGGCGTCTACAATGAGCAGTTCTTC
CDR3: CASSELAGVYNEQFF

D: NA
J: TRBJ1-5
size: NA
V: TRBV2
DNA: TGTGCCAGCAGTGACAATCAGCCCCAGCATTTT
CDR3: CASSDNQPQHF

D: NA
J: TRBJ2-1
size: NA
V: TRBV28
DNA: TGTGCCAGCAGTTTTTACAATGAGCAGTTCTTC
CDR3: CASSFYNEQFF

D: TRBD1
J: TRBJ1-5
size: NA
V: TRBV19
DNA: TGTGCCAGTAAAGGGACAGGGGGCTTCAATCAGCCCCAGCATTTT
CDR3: CASKGTGGFNQPQHF

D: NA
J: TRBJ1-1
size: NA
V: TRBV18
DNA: TGTGCCAGCTCACCAGGGGTGGCGAACACTGAAGCTTTCTTT
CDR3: CASSPGVANTEAFF

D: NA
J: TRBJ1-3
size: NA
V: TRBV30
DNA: TGTGCCTGGAGTTGGGGCGTGCGAAACACCATATATTTT
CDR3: CAWSWGVRNTIYF

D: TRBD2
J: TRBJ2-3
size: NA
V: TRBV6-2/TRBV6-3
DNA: TGTGCCAGCAGTTGGTTAGCGGGAGGAGATACGCAGTATTTT
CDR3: CASSWLAGGDTQYF

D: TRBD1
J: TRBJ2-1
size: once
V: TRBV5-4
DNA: TGTGCCAGCAGACCCGGACAGGGTAGAATCGAGCAGTTCTTC
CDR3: CASRPGQGRIEQFF

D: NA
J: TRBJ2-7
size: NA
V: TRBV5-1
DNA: TGCGCCAGCAGCTTGGATTGGGGTGGCTACGAGCAGTACTTC
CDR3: CASSLDWGGYEQYF

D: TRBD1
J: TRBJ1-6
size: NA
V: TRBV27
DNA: TGTGCCAGCAGCCCCTTACAGGGGCCCCTCCACTTT
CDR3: CASSPLQGPLHF

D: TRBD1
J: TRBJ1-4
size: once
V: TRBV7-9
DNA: TGTGCCAGCAGCACCTCCGGGACAGGGGGCAGGTCGCATGAAAAACTGTTTTTT
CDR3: CASSTSGTGGRSHEKLFF

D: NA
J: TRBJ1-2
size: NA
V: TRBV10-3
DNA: TGTGCCATCAGTGAGAACCTTGGGGGAGGTGGCTACACCTTC
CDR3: CAISENLGGGGYTF

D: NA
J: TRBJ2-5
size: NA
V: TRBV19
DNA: TGTGCCAGTAGTCGCGTGACAGGCCTGACAGAGACCCAGTACTTC
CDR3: CASSRVTGLTETQYF

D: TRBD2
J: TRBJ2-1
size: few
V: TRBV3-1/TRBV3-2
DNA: TGTGCCAGCAGCCAAGGCCGGGCGGGAGGGAATGAGCAGTTCTTC
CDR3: CASSQGRAGGNEQFF

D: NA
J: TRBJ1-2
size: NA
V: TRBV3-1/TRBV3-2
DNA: TGTGCCAGCAGCCAAGATTTCCAGGGAATGAGTGGCTACACCTTC
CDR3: CASSQDFQGMSGYTF

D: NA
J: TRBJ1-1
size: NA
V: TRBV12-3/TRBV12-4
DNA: TGTGCCAGCAGTTTAGGGGTGGGCACTGAAGCTTTCTTT
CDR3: CASSLGVGTEAFF

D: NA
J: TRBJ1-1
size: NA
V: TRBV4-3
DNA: TGCGCCAGCAGCCTGGGGGGCCGGGGGCGCGGGAACACTGAAGCTTTCTTT
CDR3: CASSLGGRGRGNTEAFF

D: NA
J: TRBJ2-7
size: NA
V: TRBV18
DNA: TGTGCCAGCTCACCGCTATCGACCTCCTACGAGCAGTACTTC
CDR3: CASSPLSTSYEQYF

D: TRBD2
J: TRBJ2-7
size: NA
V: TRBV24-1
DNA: TGTGCCACCAGTGAAGGACTAGCGGGAGCCTCCTACGAGCAGTACTTC
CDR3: CATSEGLAGASYEQYF

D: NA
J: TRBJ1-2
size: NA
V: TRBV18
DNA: TGTGCCAGCTCACCAGTTGGTGGGGGCGACTATGGCTACACCTTC
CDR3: CASSPVGGGDYGYTF

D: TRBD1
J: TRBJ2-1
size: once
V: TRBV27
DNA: TGTGCCAGCAGTTCGTACAGGGGGTACTACAATGAGCAGTTCTTC
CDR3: CASSSYRGYYNEQFF

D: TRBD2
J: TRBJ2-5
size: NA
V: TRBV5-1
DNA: TGCGCCAGCAGCTTGCCCGGGGGGGAAGAGACCCAGTACTTC
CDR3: CASSLPGGEETQYF

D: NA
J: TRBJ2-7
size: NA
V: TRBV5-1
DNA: TGCGCCAGCAGCTCCCCTGCCGGATCGGGGGAGCAGTACTTC
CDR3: CASSSPAGSGEQYF

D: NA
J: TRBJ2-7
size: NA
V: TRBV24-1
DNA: TGTGCCACCAGTGAGGGCAGGGATCCACTCCTACGAGTTCGGCAGTACTTC
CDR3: CATSEGRDPLLRVRQYF

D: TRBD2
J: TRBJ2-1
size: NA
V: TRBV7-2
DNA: TGTGCCAGCAGCTCACGGGGGGAATCCTACAATGAGCAGTTCTTC
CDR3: CASSSRGESYNEQFF

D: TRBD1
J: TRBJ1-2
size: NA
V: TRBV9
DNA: TGTGCCAGCAGCCTAGGGGGGGGACAGGCTAACTATGGCTACACCTTC
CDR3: CASSLGGGQANYGYTF

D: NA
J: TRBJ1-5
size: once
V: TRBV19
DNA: TGTGCCAGTAGGCCCGGCTCTGCGAATCAAGTGCCCCAGCATTTT
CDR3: CASRPGSANQVPQHF

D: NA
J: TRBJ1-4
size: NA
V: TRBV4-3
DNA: TGCGCCAGCAGCCAAGAGGGCCAGGGGAATGAAAAACTGTTTTTT
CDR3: CASSQEGQGNEKLFF

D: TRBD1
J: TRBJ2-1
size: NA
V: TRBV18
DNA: TGTGCCAGCTCACCAGCCTCGGGAAGGGGGCTCAATGAGCAGTTCTTC
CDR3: CASSPASGRGLNEQFF

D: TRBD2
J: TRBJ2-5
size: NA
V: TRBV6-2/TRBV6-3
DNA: TGTGCCAGCAGTTACTCGAGGGCTAGCGGGAAAGAGACCCAGTACTTC
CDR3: CASSYSRASGKETQYF

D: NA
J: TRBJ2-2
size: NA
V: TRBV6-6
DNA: TGTGCCACCTCCAGCACCGGAATGGGGGAGCTGTTTTTT
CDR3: CATSSTGMGELFF

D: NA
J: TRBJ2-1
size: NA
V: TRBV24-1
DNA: TGTGCCACCAGTTACAGGGCCTCGGACAATGAGCAGTTCTTC
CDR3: CATSYRASDNEQFF

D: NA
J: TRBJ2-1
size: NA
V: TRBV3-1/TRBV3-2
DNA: TGTGCCAGCAGCCAAGATCTTGCGTCCTACAATGAGCAGTTCTTC
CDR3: CASSQDLASYNEQFF

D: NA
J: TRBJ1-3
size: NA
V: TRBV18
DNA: TGTGCCAGCTCACCGGACATCTCTGGAAACACCATATATTTT
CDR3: CASSPDISGNTIYF

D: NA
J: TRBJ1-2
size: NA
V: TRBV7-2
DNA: TGTGCCAGCAGCCCCCTCAGTAGCCCCTATGGCTACACCTTC
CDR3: CASSPLSSPYGYTF

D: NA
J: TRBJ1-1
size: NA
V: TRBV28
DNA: TGTGCCAGCAGTCCCCCCGGTCGGACTGAAGCTTTCTTT
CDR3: CASSPPGRTEAFF

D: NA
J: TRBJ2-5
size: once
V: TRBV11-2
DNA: TGTGCCAGCAGCTTAGATCGAGTCGGGGGAAAAGAGACCCAGTACTTC
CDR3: CASSLDRVGGKETQYF

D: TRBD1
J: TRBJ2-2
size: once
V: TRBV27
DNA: TGTGCCAGCAGTTATCGGACAGGGATAGCCGGGGAGCTGTTTTTT
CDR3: CASSYRTGIAGELFF

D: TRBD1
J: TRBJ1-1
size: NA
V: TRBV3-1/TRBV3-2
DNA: TGTGCCAGCAGCCCCCGGGACAGGGGCACTGAAGCTTTCTTT
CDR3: CASSPRDRGTEAFF

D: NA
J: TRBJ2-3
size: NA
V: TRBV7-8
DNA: TGTGCCAGCAGCCGATCGGGGTCCCATACGCAGTATTTT
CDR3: CASSRSGSHTQYF

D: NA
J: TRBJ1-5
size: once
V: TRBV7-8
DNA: TGTGCCAGCAGCTATCGAGGTAATAGCAATCAGCCCCAGCATTTT
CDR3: CASSYRGNSNQPQHF

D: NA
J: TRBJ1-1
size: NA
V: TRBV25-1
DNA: TGTGCCAGCAGTGCGAGCAGAGGTTACACTGAAGCTTTCTTT
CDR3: CASSASRGYTEAFF

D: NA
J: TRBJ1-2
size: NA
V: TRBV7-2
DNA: TGTGCCAGCAGCTTAGGGTCGTTGGTTGGGTATGGCTACACCTTC
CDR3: CASSLGSLVGYGYTF

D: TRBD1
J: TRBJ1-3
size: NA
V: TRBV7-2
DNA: TGTGCCAGCAGCTCTGGGACAGGGAGAACCATATATTTT
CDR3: CASSSGTGRTIYF

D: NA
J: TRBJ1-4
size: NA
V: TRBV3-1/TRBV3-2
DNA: TGTGCCAGCAGCCAAGTTGGGACTCAAAGGGTGTTTTTT
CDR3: CASSQVGTQRVFF

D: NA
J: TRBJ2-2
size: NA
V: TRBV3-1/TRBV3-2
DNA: TGTGCCAGCAGCCAATTGAACACCGGGGAGCTGTTTTTT
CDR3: CASSQLNTGELFF

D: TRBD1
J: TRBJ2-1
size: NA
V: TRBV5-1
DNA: TGCGCCAGCAGCTCCGCAGGGGGTAATGAGCAGTTCTTC
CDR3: CASSSAGGNEQFF

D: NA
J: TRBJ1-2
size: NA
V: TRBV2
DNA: TGTGCCAGCATACAGGGCCCAAACTATGGCTACACCTTC
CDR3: CASIQGPNYGYTF

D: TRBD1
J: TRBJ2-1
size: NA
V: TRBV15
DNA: TGTGCCACTAAAACGGGACAGGGGGCCAATGAGCAGTTCTTC
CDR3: CATKTGQGANEQFF